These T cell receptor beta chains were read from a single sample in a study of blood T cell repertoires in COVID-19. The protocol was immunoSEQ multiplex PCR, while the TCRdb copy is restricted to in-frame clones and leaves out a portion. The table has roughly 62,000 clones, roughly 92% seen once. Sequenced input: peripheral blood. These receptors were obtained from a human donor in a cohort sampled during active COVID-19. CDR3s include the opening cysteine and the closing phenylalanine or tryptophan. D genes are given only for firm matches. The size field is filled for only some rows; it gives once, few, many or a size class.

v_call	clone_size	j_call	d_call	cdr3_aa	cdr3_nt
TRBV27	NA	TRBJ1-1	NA	CASLGRGRTEAFF	TGTGCCAGCCTCGGTCGGGGAAGGACTGAAGCTTTCTTT
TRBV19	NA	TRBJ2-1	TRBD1	CASSITTGGYEQFF	TGTGCCAGTAGTATAACGACAGGGGGATATGAGCAGTTCTTC
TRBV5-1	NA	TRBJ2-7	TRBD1	CASRCPPGQVFCEQYF	TGCGCCAGCAGGTGTCCCCCGGGACAGGTCTTCTGCGAGCAGTACTTC
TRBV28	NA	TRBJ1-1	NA	CASSPDSTLEAFF	TGTGCCAGCAGTCCCGACAGTACACTAGAAGCTTTCTTT
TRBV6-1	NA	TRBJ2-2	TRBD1	CASSDESGDRVRTGELFF	TGTGCCAGCAGTGATGAATCAGGGGACAGGGTGCGCACCGGGGAGCTGTTTTTT
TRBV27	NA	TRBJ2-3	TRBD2	CASSLFERASGGIGQYF	TGTGCCAGCAGTCTGTTTGAGAGGGCTAGCGGGGGCATCGGGCAGTATTTT
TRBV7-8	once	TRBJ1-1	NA	CASSLTGPNTEAFF	TGTGCCAGCAGCTTAACTGGGCCGAACACTGAAGCTTTCTTT
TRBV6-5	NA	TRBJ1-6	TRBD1	CASSSGTASRYSPLHF	TGTGCCAGCAGTTCCGGGACAGCCTCCCGTTATTCACCCCTCCACTTT
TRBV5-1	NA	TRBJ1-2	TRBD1	CASSFDRANYGYTF	TGCGCCAGCAGCTTCGACAGGGCTAACTATGGCTACACCTTC
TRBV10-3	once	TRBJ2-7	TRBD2	CAISEGGTSHYEQYF	TGTGCCATCAGTGAAGGAGGGACTAGCCATTACGAGCAGTACTTC
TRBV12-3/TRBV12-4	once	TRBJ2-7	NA	CASGTGTHEQYF	TGTGCCAGCGGCACGGGAACCCACGAGCAGTACTTC
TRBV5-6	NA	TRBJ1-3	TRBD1	CASRQGGPGNTIYF	TGTGCCAGCAGACAGGGGGGACCTGGAAACACCATATATTTT
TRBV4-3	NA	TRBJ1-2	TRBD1	CASSQDPPLGQGVTYGYTF	TGCGCCAGCAGCCAAGATCCCCCACTAGGACAGGGGGTTACCTATGGCTACACCTTC
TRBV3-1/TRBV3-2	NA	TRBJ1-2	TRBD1	CASSHGGQGAGGYTF	TGTGCCAGCAGCCATGGGGGACAGGGGGCGGGGGGCTACACCTTC
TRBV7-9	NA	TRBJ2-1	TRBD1	CASSLVGQGEQFF	TGTGCCAGCAGCTTAGTCGGACAGGGTGAGCAGTTCTTC
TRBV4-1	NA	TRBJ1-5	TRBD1	CASSQGAQGARGQPQHF	TGCGCCAGCAGCCAAGGGGCCCAGGGGGCGCGGGGTCAGCCCCAGCATTTT
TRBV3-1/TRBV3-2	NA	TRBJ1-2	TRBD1	CASSQNTGDRRTDSGYTF	TGTGCCAGCAGCCAAAACACCGGGGACAGGCGGACAGACTCTGGCTACACCTTC
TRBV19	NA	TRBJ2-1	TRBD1	CASSRGQGIYNEQFF	TGTGCCAGTAGTAGGGGACAGGGAATATACAATGAGCAGTTCTTC
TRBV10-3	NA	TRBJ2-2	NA	CAISDRGLDTGELFF	TGTGCCATCAGTGACCGTGGTCTAGACACCGGGGAGCTGTTTTTT
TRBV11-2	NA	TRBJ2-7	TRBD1	CASSPSWDRGSYEQYF	TGTGCCAGCAGCCCCTCCTGGGACAGGGGTTCCTACGAGCAGTACTTC
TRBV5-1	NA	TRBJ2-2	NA	CASRTSAANTGELFF	TGCGCCAGCAGGACTTCAGCGGCGAACACCGGGGAGCTGTTTTTT
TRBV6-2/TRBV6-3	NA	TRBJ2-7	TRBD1	CASSYSSRGGNEQYF	TGTGCCAGCAGTTACTCGAGTAGAGGGGGCAACGAGCAGTACTTC
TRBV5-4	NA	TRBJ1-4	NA	CASSQQQNEKLFF	TGTGCCAGCAGCCAACAACAGAATGAAAAACTGTTTTTT
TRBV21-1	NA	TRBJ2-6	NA	CASIISGANVLTF	TGTGCCAGCATCATCTCTGGGGCCAACGTCCTGACTTTC
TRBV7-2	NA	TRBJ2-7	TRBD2	CASSSSGLAGSYEQYF	TGTGCCAGCAGCTCGTCCGGGCTAGCGGGCTCCTACGAGCAGTACTTC
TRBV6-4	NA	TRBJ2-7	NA	CASSDSHGFLPYEQYF	TGTGCCAGCAGTGACTCTCACGGTTTCCTACCCTACGAGCAGTACTTC
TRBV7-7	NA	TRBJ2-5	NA	CASSLVPGQETQYF	TGTGCTAGCAGCTTAGTTCCGGGGCAAGAGACCCAGTACTTC
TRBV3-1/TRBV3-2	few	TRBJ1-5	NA	CASSPFGNQPQHF	TGTGCCAGCAGCCCCTTCGGCAATCAGCCCCAGCATTTT
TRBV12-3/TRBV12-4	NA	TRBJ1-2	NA	CASSFLTGGGYTF	TGTGCCAGCAGTTTCCTGACAGGAGGAGGCTACACCTTC